Below are 12 T cell receptor beta chains sequenced from a single sample in a study of early T cells in non-severe SARS-CoV-2 infection. TCRdb used MiXCR to reprocess the 5' RACE reads, holding one entry per CDR3 protein. This sample carries roughly 58,000 distinct CDR3 sequences, 11% of them seen once, and the ten largest clones take more than 8.5%. Sequencing was performed on whole blood. Receptors were obtained from an adult who was a healthcare worker with PCR-confirmed SARS-CoV-2 infection or an uninfected control (not recorded which).

This clonotype was seen a few times. This chain connects TRBV5-6 to TRBJ2-7, with unresolved D. The germline gives CDR1 SGHDT, CDR2 YYEEEE. The V end was cut by 4 bases, the J end by 8 bases, with 19 bases between. The CDR3 is made up of 14 amino acids. CDR3 residues: CASSQTTSGLKQYF. In nucleotides, the CDR3 is TGTGCCAGCAGCCAAACCACCTCTGGTTTGAAGCAGTACTTC.

The rearrangement joins TRBV20-1 to TRBJ1-6, with a possible D match to TRBD1 (6 bases). V was pared by 5 bases and J by 0 bases, with 20 bases between. Germline CDR1 DFQATT, CDR2 SNEGSKA (reference sequence). The CDR3 is 18 residues long. CDR3: CSAPITPTGDSYNSPLHF. CDR3 in DNA: TGCAGTGCTCCCATCACCCCGACAGGAGACTCCTATAATTCACCCCTCCACTTT.

This clonotype was observed many times. J is TRBJ1-4 and V is TRBV20-1, with no clear D. The V gene's germline CDR1 is DFQATT and CDR2 SNEGSKA (reference sequence). Trimming removed 6 bases at V and 11 bases at J, with 13 bases between. The CDR3 is 11 amino acids. As DNA, the CDR3 is TGCAGTGCCACGGACCTACCGAAACTGTTTTTT. Its translation: CSATDLPKLFF.

The chain employs TRBV12-3 or TRBV12-4 and TRBJ2-6; D may be TRBD1 (6 bases). The CDR3 is made up of 16 amino acids. The germline V and J ends were trimmed by 5 bases and 4 bases, with 15 bases remaining between them. CDR3 region: CASSVSGGSGANVLTF. DNA of the CDR3: TGTGCCAGCAGTGTCTCTGGGGGCTCCGGGGCCAACGTCCTGACTTTC.

There are a few counts of this clonotype. The rearrangement uses TRBV7-9 and TRBJ2-2, with 7 bases matching TRBD1. J lost 4 bases, V lost 2 bases, and 7 bases had no gene match. The CDR3 runs to 16 residues. Germline V CDR1 and CDR2: SEHNR, FQNEAQ (reference sequence). In DNA, the CDR3 is TGTGCCAGCAGCTTACCCGGACAGGAACCCACCGGGGAGCTGTTTTTT. The encoded protein is CASSLPGQEPTGELFF.

The rearrangement links TRBV7-2 to TRBJ2-7, with D perhaps TRBD1 or TRBD2 (5 bases each). The V gene lost 5 bases and the J gene lost 2 bases, with 13 bases spanning the gap. There are 14 residues in the CDR3. Germline V gene lookup returns CDR1 SGHTA and CDR2 FQGNSA. CDR3 amino acids: CASSLYPGPYEQYF. DNA of the CDR3: TGTGCCAGCAGCCTGTACCCGGGACCCTACGAGCAGTACTTC.

The chain uses TRBV20-1 and TRBJ2-7; TRBD2 matches at 14 bases. V lost 5 bases and J lost 6; bases outside the gene matches: 0. The CDR3 covers 12 residues. Per germline, CDR1 DFQATT and CDR2 SNEGSKA (reference sequence). This CDR3 is CSAGLAGGEQYF. As DNA, the CDR3 is TGCAGTGCTGGACTAGCGGGGGGCGAGCAGTACTTC.

The gene calls are TRBV10-3 and TRBJ2-1; the D is unclear. V lost 7 bases and J lost 9, with 13 bases in between. The CDR3 spans 12 residues. The germline V gene encodes CDR1 ENHRY and CDR2 SYGVKD. The CDR3 protein is CAITPGGGEQFF. Written as DNA, the CDR3 is TGTGCCATCACCCCAGGCGGTGGTGAGCAGTTCTTC.

The chain couples TRBV7-9 to TRBJ2-2; D gene unclear. The CDR3 runs 13 residues. Germline lookup yields CDR1 SEHNR and CDR2 FQNEAQ (reference sequence). The V gene lost 3 bases and the J gene lost 6 bases, with 8 bases spanning the gap. In DNA form, the CDR3 reads TGTGCCAGCAGCTTGGAAACGGCCGGGGAGCTGTTTTTT. Amino acid sequence: CASSLETAGELFF.

In its sample, this clonotype was seen many times. Germline is not matched at one junction end, which may reflect a read error. This chain uses TRBV29-1 with TRBJ1-2, with D tentatively TRBD1 (5 bases). CDR3 length: 13 amino acids. The germline V gene has CDR1 SQVTM and CDR2 ANQGSEA. CDR3 DNA sequence: TGCAGCGTGGAAGGGGATCCCAACTATGGCTACACCTTC. Encoded protein: CSVEGDPNYGYTF. Combining the CDR3 with reference TRBV29-1 and TRBJ1-2 gives the whole variable domain SAVISQKPSRDICQRGTSLTIQCQVDSQVTMMFWYRQQPGQSLTLIATANQGSEATYESGFVIDKFPISRPNLTFSTLTVSNMSPEDSSIYLCSVEGDPNYGYTFGSGTRLTVV.

The rearrangement links TRBV7-8 to TRBJ2-5; D possibly corresponds to TRBD2 (5 bases). This CDR3 comprises 15 residues. With 4 bases removed from V and 3 bases from J, the gap between germline ends came to 15 bases. Germline V gene lookup returns CDR1 SGHVS and CDR2 FQNEAQ. This CDR3 reads CASSSLGAEEETQYF. CDR3 in DNA: TGTGCCAGCAGCTCCCTGGGAGCAGAGGAAGAGACCCAGTACTTC.

The table lists this clonotype with many counts. This rearrangement joins TRBV28 to TRBJ2-7; 7 bases agree with TRBD2. There are 15 residues in the CDR3. The ends lost 3 bases at V and 2 bases at J; junction bases unmatched: 7. The germline V gene encodes CDR1 MDHEN and CDR2 SYDVKM. The CDR3 region is CASSFGGRGTYEQYF. The CDR3, as DNA: TGTGCCAGCAGTTTCGGAGGGAGGGGAACCTACGAGCAGTACTTC.